Listed below are T cell receptor beta chains from one sample, sequenced in a study of blood T cell repertoires in COVID-19. Here immunoSEQ multiplex PCR was the method, and the copy in TCRdb shows in-frame clones only, minus some. Of 88,000 or so clones listed, over 70% are singletons. The specimen was peripheral blood. The receptors stem from an elderly man with acute or convalescent COVID-19. The CDR3 runs from the conserved cysteine through the conserved F or W.

TRBV4-2,TRBJ1-6,CASSPGQGSYNSPLHF
TRBV19,TRBJ1-2,CASSLSPGATDYGYTF
TRBV7-9,TRBJ2-7,CASSLAGGEIEQYF
TRBV2,TRBJ2-5,CASRRPGTSEETQYF
TRBV11-2,TRBJ2-2,CASSPDSGGTGELFF
TRBV5-6,TRBJ2-7,CASSRGGSLSSYEQYF
TRBV19,TRBJ1-2,CASSIAQYYGYTF
TRBV6-5,TRBJ1-4,CASSYTGGREKLFF
TRBV5-8,TRBJ2-3,CASSLGAISTDTQYF
TRBV28,TRBJ2-1,CASRTTGQGASEQFF
TRBV29-1,TRBJ1-1,CSVNGNTEAFF
TRBV18,TRBJ1-2,CATRRGDYGYTF
TRBV11-2,TRBJ2-1,CASSPRLAGNEQFF
TRBV7-9,TRBJ1-5,CASSLEAGTEQHF
TRBV27,TRBJ2-3,CASSLPTNFPADTQYF
TRBV21-1,TRBJ1-5,CASSKAIQDRGKGSNQPQHF
TRBV25-1,TRBJ1-5,CASSASGGYQPQHF
TRBV11-2,TRBJ2-5,CASSFRTSGGRETQYF
TRBV27,TRBJ1-1,CASSQGMGTEAFF
TRBV27,TRBJ1-5,CASSNRNSNQPQHF
TRBV2,TRBJ2-3,CASSEAGGGASTDTQYF
TRBV7-2,TRBJ2-3,CASIQARDTQYF
TRBV3-1/TRBV3-2,TRBJ2-7,CASSSGYNGREQYF
TRBV5-4,TRBJ1-2,CASSIDRGNYGYTF
TRBV6-5,TRBJ1-2,CASRTGTGARGYTF
TRBV2,TRBJ2-5,CASSVGGSLETQYF
TRBV6-5,TRBJ1-5,CASSRDRSSGPQHF
TRBV15,TRBJ2-4,CATSRDEGTAKNIQYF
TRBV12-3/TRBV12-4,TRBJ2-7,CASSPGQTYEQYF
TRBV18,TRBJ1-3,CASSPLLLQGITGNTIYF
TRBV10-1,TRBJ2-2,CASSEDPAGGELFF
TRBV29-1,TRBJ2-5,CSVEVGGTETQYF
TRBV10-2,TRBJ1-1,CASSDRTGGSAEAFF
TRBV19,TRBJ1-2,CASRSRGEGWGYTF
TRBV2,TRBJ1-4,CASGGTGRNEKLFF
TRBV19,TRBJ1-2,CASSVGQGAGGYTF
TRBV7-2,TRBJ2-1,CASRRTGYEVYNEQFF
TRBV10-3,TRBJ2-2,CAIWTGRGTGELFF
TRBV27,TRBJ1-2,CASSLVGQGNYYGYTF
TRBV9,TRBJ1-2,CASSEPDTGLSYTF
TRBV5-6,TRBJ1-2,CASSAWDRPLYGYTF
TRBV15,TRBJ2-2,CATSTGPGTSGGARTGELFF
TRBV7-6,TRBJ1-1,CASSLTGDTEAFF
TRBV10-3,TRBJ2-7,CAISETSNEQYF